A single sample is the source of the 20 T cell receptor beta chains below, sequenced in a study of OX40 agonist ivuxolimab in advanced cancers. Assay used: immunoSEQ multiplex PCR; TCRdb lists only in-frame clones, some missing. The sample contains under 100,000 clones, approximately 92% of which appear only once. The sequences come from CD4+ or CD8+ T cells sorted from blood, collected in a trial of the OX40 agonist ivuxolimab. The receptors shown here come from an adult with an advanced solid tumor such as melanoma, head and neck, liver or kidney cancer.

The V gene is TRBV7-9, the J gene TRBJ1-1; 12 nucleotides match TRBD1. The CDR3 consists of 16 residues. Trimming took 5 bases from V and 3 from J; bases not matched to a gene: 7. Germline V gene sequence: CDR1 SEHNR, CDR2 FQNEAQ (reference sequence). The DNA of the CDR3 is TGTGCCAGCAGCCAAGGGGACAGGGGGCGATACACTGAAGCTTTCTTT. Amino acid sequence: CASSQGDRGRYTEAFF.

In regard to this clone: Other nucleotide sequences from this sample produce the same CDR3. The CDR3 region is CASSERQANSPLHF. The CDR3 nucleotides read TGTGCCAGCAGTGAAAGACAGGCAAATTCACCCCTCCACTTT. The chain carries TRBV2 and TRBJ1-6; D is possibly TRBD1 (6 bases). This CDR3 has 14 residues. From germline, CDR1 is SNHLY and CDR2 FYNNEI. Trimming took 2 bases from V and 7 from J, leaving 9 bases between them.

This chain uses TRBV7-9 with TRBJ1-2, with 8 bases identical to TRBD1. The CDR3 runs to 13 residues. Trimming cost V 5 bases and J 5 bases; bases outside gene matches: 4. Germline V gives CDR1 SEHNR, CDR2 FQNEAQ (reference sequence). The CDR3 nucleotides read TGTGCCAGCAGCACGACAGGGGAATATGGCTACACCTTC. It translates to CASSTTGEYGYTF.

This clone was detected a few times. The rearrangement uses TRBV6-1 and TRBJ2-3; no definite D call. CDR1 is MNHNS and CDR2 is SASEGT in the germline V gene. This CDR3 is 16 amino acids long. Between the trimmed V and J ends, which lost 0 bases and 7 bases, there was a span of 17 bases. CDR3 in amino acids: CASSEARLDLIYTQYF. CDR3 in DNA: TGTGCCAGCAGTGAAGCGCGGTTGGATTTGATATATACGCAGTATTTT.

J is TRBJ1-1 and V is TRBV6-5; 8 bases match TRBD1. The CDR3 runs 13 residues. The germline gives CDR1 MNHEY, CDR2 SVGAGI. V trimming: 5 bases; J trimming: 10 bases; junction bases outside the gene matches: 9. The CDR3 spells CASSEEEGTGAFF. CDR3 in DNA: TGTGCCAGCAGTGAAGAGGAAGGGACAGGAGCTTTCTTT.

CDR3: CASSTGTSGSNEQFF. The CDR3, as DNA: TGTGCCAGCAGCACCGGGACTAGCGGGAGCAATGAGCAGTTCTTC. The chain couples TRBV28 to TRBJ2-1; 14 positions agree with TRBD2. This CDR3 region has 15 residues. Germline lookup yields CDR1 MDHEN and CDR2 SYDVKM. V lost 6 bases and J lost 6; bases outside the gene matches: 4.

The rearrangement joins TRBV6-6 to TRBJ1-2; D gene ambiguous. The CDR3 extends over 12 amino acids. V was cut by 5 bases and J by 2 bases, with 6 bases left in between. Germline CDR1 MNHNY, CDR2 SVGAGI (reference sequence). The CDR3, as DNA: TGTGCCAGCAGTGGCACGAACTATGGCTACACCTTC. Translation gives CASSGTNYGYTF.

This CDR3 reads CASSPQNFQETQYF. CDR3 DNA: TGTGCCAGCTCACCACAGAACTTCCAAGAGACCCAGTACTTC. The chain uses TRBV18 and TRBJ2-5; D is unclear. Trimming pared 1 base from V and 1 base from J, leaving 7 bases between. This CDR3 spans 14 amino acids. CDR1 and CDR2 from the germline V gene are KGHSH and LQKENI.

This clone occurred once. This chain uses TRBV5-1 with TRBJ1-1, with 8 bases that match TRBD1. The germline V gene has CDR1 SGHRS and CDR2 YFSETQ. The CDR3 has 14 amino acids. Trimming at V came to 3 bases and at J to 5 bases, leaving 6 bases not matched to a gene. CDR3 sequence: CASSSWTGKTEAFF. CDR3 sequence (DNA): TGCGCCAGCAGCTCCTGGACAGGGAAAACTGAAGCTTTCTTT.

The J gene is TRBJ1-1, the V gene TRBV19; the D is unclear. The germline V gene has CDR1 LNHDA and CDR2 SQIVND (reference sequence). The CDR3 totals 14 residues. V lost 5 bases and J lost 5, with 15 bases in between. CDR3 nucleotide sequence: TGTGCCAGTAGTGTGAGAGCCGCTCCAACTGAAGCTTTCTTT. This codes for CASSVRAAPTEAFF.

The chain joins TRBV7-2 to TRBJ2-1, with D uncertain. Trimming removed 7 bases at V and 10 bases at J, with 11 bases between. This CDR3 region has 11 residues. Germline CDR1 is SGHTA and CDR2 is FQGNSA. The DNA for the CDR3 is TGTGCCAGCAACTCCGGCCAGGAGCAGTTCTTC. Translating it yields CASNSGQEQFF.

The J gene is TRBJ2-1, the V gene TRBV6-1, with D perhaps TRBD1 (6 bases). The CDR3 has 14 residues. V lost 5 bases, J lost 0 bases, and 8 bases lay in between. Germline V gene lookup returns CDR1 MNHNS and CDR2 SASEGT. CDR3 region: CASSSRGSYNEQFF. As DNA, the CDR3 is TGTGCCAGCAGTAGCAGGGGCTCCTACAATGAGCAGTTCTTC.

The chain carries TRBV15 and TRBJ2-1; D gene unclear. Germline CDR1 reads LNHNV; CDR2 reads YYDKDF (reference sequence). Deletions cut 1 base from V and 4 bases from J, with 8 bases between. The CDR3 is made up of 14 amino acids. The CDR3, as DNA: TGTGCCACCAGCAGAGGGAGCTATTACAATGAGCAGTTCTTC. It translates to CATSRGSYYNEQFF.

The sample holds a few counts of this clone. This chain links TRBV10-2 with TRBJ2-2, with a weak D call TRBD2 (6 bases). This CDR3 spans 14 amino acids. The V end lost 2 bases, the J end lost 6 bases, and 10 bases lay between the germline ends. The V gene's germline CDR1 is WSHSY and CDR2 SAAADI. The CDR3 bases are TGCGCCAGCAGTGAGCCGGGACTCGCCGGGGAGCTGTTTTTT. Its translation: CASSEPGLAGELFF.

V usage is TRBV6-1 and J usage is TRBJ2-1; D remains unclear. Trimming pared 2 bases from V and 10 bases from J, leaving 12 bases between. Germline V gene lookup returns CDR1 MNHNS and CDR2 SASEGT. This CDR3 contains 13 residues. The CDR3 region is CASSEIPVGEQFF. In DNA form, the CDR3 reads TGTGCCAGCAGTGAAATCCCAGTAGGGGAGCAGTTCTTC.

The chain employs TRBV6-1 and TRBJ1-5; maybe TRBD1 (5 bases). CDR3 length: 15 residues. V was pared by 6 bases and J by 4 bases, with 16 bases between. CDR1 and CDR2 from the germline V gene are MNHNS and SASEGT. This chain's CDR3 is CASSRTGEVNQPQHF. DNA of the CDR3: TGTGCCAGCAGCCGAACGGGGGAGGTAAATCAGCCCCAGCATTTT.

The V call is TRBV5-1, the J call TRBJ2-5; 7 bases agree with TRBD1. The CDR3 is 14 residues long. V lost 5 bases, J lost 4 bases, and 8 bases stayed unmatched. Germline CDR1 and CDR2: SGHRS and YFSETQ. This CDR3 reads CASRQGPGGETQYF. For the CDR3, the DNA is TGCGCCAGCAGACAGGGGCCTGGCGGAGAGACCCAGTACTTC.

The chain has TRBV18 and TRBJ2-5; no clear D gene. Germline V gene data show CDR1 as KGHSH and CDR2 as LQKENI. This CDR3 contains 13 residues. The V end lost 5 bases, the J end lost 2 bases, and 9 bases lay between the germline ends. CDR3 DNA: TGTGCCAGCTCAGGGCAGTTTCAAGAGACCCAGTACTTC. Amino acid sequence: CASSGQFQETQYF. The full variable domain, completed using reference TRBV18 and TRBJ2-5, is NAGVMQNPRHLVRRRGQEARLRCSPMKGHSHVYWYRQLPEEGLKFMVYLQKENIIDESGMPKERFSAEFPKEGPSILRIQQVVRGDSAAYFCASSGQFQETQYFGPGTRLLVL.

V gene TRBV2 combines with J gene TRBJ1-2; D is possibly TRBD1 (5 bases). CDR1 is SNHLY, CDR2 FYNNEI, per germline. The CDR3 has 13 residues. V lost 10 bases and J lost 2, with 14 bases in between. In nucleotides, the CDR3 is TGTGCCACCTCATCCGGGGACAACTATGGCTACACCTTC. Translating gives CATSSGDNYGYTF.

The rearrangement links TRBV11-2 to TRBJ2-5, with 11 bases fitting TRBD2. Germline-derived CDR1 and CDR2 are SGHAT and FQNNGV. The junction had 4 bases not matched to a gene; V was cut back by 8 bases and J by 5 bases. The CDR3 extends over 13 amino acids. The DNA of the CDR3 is TGTGCCAGCGCGACTAGCGGGATTGAGACCCAGTACTTC. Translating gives CASATSGIETQYF.